This T cell receptor (beta chain) stems from a study of Ad26.COV2.S vaccination and SARS-CoV-2 variants. Study-level information: Trial arm assignment for the donor was COV1001 Ad26.COV2.S. General study findings and limits: Higher spike-specific TCR breadth was found in vaccine recipients than in placebo recipients. Reported findings describe substantial breadth in spike-specific CD8+ and CD4+ T cell responses following vaccination.

This CDR3 is 14 amino acids long. Germline V lookup: CDR1 MNHEY, CDR2 SMNVEV (reference sequence). J gave up 5 bases and V 7 bases, and 8 bases lay outside the gene matches. This table comes from immunoSEQ multiplex PCR, and its TCRdb copy is limited to in-frame clones, with some not included. Seen here are approximately 300,000 clones, around 84% observed once, and the top ten hold more than 1.5%. Treatment meaning: about 20 received Ad26.COV2.S at low or high dose, single or two shots; about 5 received placebo; per-sample allocation not given. Sample collection was performed on day 63 after the first vaccine or placebo injection. Boston supplied an adult donor aged 18-55 years. This clone appeared a single time. Its antigen is still unknown.

This clonotype was obtained from a person between 18 and 60 years old who received the Ad26.COV2.S COVID-19 vaccine or a placebo. Sequences were derived from peripheral blood, sampled in a trial of Ad26.COV2.S vaccine versus placebo. V gene TRBV27 combines with J gene TRBJ1-5, with TRBD1 matching over 7 bases. The CDR3 sequence: CASTLQGKDQPQHF. The CDR3 DNA follows: TGTGCCAGCACTCTACAGGGGAAGGATCAGCCCCAGCATTTT.